This T cell receptor beta chain derives from a study of response to subunit inactivated influenza vaccine (dated by TCRdb to 2017 to 2018). With regard to the full study: The study used deep quantitative T cell receptor repertoire profiling to track responses to a trivalent subunit inactivated influenza vaccine. Overall results and qualifications from the work: The authors suggested that each seasonal influenza vaccination may recruit only a limited number of new T cells.

V loses 0 bases, J loses 1 base, and the germline ends lie 6 bases apart. The germline V gene supplies CDR1 SGHTA and CDR2 FQGNSA. The CDR3 starts with the cysteine, ends with the phenylalanine, and has 15 residues. The sequence is cut down to CDR3 DNA, 45 bases in frame from base 1. The library was produced with RT-PCR. TCRdb shows the sequencer as Illumina HiSeq 2500. In TCRdb, the public reads were trimmed at Q25 with fastp and aligned with MiXCR, with productive beta chains retained. A single entry per CDR3 protein holds the most common genes and DNA from its merged rows. The sample table shows about 570,000 distinct CDR3 sequences, and around 11% are seen once. Of the sample, 9.5% to 11% is held by the ten largest clones. This clonotype was observed a handful of times. The antigen it binds to is not known. Per-nucleotide qualities are absent, and no much larger clonotype sits a single base away.

The same sample was also studied in work on T cells expressing NK-cell markers. The second publication reports: TCR beta cDNA libraries were made by 5'RACE template switching that added a universal primer site and unique molecular identifiers. Three sorted T-cell subsets (CD3+CD56+NKG2C+, CD3+CD56+NKG2C- and CD3+CD56-NKG2C+) from fewer than 10 donors had their TCR beta-chain repertoires profiled. Seven of the eight sequenced donors were HCMV-seropositive and one was HCMV-seronegative. To restrict sorting to alphabetaTCR-expressing T cells, an anti-gammadeltaTCR antibody was added in several experiments. In a handful of donors, the dominant CD3+CD56+NKG2C+ clonotypes ranked among the top 10 CD8+ clonotypes, making up about 1.0-7.0% of CD8+ T cells. Those dominant clonotypes were again the most abundant among CD3+CD56-NKG2C+ cells in a handful of donors, at about 28.3-60.1%. Whether the expanded NKG2C-expressing T cell clones were specific for HCMV antigens remained unclear. The study sequenced eight donors, all healthy volunteers chosen at random: three men and five women. HCMV-specific IgG was detected in serum with a commercial ELISA kit to determine HCMV serostatus. Peripheral blood mononuclear cells were isolated from blood by Ficoll density gradient centrifugation. For more than five donors, bulk peripheral blood T-cell repertoires were additionally sequenced from unsorted PBMC. cDNA synthesis was primed from the TCR beta constant segment and was followed by two successive PCR amplification steps. Libraries were sequenced as 2 x 150 bp reads on Illumina HiSeq 2000/2500, MiSeq or NextSeq. MIGEC was used to demultiplex reads and group reads by UMI, and MiTCR was used to assemble and quantify clonotypes. Only TCR cDNA sequences supported by at least two reads were kept to exclude erroneous sequences. The tcR package was used for downstream repertoire analysis, and clonotypes were matched between fractions using CDR3 nucleotide sequence together with V segment. VDJmatch was used to annotate antigen specificity against VDJdb, with one amino acid substitution in CDR3 permitted.

The chain is assembled from TRBV7-2 and TRBJ2-2; no D gene can be assigned with confidence. The material was PBMCs from blood, obtained on the day of vaccination. This clonotype was sampled from a man over 45 who received an inactivated influenza vaccine. Donor details come from another sample of the same person, matched by shared clones. The DNA sequence is TGTGCCAGCAGCTTAGCCATCTTGAACACCGGGGAGCTGTTTTTT. The translation is CASSLAILNTGELFF.